This T cell receptor (beta chain) was obtained from a study of blood T cell repertoires in COVID-19. From germline, CDR1 is SGHRS and CDR2 YFSETQ. This CDR3 comprises 14 residues. With 4 bases removed from V and 4 bases from J, the gap between germline ends came to 12 bases. Profiled with immunoSEQ multiplex PCR; TCRdb holds only in-frame clones, not every one. The table includes approximately 94,000 clones, 85% to 95% detected once. This TCR was recovered from a woman aged 50 to 65 in a cohort sampled during active COVID-19. The gene calls are TRBV5-1 and TRBJ2-1, with D unclear. Source material: peripheral blood. Written as DNA, the CDR3 is TGCGCCAGCAGCCCCGAGCCACAGTACAATGAGCAGTTCTTC. This sequence encodes CASSPEPQYNEQFF.